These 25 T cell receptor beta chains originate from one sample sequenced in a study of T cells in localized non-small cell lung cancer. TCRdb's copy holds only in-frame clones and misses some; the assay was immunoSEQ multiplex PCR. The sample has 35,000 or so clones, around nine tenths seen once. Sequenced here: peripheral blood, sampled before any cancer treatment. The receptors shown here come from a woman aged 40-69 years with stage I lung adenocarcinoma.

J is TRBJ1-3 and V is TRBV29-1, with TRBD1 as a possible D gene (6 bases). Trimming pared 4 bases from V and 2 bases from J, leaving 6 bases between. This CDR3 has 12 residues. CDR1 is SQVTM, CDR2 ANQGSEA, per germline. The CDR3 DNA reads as TGCAGCGTTGCAGGGGCTGGAAACACCATATATTTT. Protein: CSVAGAGNTIYF. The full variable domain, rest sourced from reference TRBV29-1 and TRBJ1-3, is SAVISQKPSRDICQRGTSLTIQCQVDSQVTMMFWYRQQPGQSLTLIATANQGSEATYESGFVIDKFPISRPNLTFSTLTVSNMSPEDSSIYLCSVAGAGNTIYFGEGSWLTVV.

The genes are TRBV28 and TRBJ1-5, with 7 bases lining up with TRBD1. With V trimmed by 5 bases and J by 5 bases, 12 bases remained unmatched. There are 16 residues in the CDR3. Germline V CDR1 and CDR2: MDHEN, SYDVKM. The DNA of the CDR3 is TGTGCCAGCAGTGATGACACTTCAGGGGGTTATCAGCCCCAGCATTTT. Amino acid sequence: CASSDDTSGGYQPQHF.

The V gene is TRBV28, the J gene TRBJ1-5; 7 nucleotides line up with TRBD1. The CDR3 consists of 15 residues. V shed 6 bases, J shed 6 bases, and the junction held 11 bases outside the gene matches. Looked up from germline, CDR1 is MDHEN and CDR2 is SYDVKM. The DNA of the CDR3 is TGTGCCAGCAGGCAACAGGGGAGGAACAGTCAGCCCCAGCATTTT. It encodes CASRQQGRNSQPQHF.

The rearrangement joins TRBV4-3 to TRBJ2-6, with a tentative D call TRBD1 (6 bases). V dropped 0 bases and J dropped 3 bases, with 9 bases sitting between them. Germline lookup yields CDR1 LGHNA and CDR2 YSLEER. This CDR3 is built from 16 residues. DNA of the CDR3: TGCGCCAGCAGCCAAGAACAGGGAAGTGGGGCCAACGTCCTGACTTTC. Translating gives CASSQEQGSGANVLTF.

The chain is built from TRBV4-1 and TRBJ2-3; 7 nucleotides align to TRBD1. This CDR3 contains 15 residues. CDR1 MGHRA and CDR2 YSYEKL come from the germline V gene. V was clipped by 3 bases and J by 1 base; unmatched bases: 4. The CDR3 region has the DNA TGCGCCAGCAGCCATCCGGGACAGCGCACAGATACGCAGTATTTT. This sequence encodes CASSHPGQRTDTQYF.

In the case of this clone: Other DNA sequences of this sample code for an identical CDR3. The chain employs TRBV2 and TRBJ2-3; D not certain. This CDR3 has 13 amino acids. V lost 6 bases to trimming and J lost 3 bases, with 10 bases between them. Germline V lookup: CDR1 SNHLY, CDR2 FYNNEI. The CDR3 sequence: CASSVLKTDTQYF. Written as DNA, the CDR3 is TGTGCCAGCAGCGTATTAAAGACAGATACGCAGTATTTT.

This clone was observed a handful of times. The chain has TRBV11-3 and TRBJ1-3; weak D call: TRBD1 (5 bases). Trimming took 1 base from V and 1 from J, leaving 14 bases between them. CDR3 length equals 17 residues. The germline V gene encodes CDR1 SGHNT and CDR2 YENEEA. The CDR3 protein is CASSLGPPGLSGNTIYF. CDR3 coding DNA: TGTGCCAGCAGCTTAGGACCGCCAGGGCTGTCTGGAAACACCATATATTTT.

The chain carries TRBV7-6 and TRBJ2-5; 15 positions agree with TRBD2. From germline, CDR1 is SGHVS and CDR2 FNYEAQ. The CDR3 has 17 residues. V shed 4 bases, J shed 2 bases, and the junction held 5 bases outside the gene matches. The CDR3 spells CASSYDGTSGGQETQYF. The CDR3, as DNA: TGTGCCAGCAGCTATGACGGGACTAGCGGGGGGCAAGAGACCCAGTACTTC.

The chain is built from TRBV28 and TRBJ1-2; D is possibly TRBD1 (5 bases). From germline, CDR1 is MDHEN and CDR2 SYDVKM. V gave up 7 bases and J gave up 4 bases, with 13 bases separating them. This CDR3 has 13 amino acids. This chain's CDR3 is CASTTRVRYGYTF. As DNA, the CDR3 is TGTGCCAGCACCACCAGGGTTCGCTATGGCTACACCTTC.

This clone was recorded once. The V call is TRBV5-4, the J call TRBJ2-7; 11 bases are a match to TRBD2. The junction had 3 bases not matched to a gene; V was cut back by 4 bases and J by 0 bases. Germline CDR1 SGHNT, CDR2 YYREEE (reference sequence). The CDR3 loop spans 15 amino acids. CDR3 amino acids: CASSPSGGHSYEQYF. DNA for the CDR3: TGTGCCAGCAGCCCTAGCGGGGGGCACTCCTACGAGCAGTACTTC.

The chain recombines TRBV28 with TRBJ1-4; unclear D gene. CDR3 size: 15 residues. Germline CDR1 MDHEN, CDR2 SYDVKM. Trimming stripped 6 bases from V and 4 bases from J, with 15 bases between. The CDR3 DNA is TGTGCCAGCAGCACCCCTACCGGGCTTAATGAAAAACTGTTTTTT. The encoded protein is CASSTPTGLNEKLFF.

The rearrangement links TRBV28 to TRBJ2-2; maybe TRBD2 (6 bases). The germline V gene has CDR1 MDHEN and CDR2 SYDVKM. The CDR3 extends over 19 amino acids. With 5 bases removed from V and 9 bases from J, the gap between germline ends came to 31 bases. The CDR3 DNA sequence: TGTGCCAGCAGTGATAGGGACTTTTTAGACAAGAACCGAAAACGGGAGCTGTTTTTT. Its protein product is CASSDRDFLDKNRKRELFF.

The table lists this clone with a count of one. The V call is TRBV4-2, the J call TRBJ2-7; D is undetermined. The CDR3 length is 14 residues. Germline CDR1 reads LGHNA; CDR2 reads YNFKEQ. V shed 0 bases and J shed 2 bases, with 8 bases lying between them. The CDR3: CASSQEGITYEQYF. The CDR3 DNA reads TGTGCCAGCAGCCAAGAGGGAATTACCTACGAGCAGTACTTC.

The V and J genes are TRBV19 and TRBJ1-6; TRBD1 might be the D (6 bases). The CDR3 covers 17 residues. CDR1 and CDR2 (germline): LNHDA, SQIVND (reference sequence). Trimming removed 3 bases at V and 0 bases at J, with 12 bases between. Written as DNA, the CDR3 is TGTGCCAGTAGTATTTGGCAGGGGAGCTCCTATAATTCACCCCTCCACTTT. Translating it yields CASSIWQGSSYNSPLHF.

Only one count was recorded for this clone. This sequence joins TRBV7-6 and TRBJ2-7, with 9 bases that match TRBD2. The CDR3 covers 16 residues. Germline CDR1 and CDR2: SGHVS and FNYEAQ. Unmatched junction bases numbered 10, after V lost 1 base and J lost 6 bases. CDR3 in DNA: TGTGCCAGCAGCTTAGATCGGGCTAGCGGGGCGGGCGAGCAGTACTTC. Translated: CASSLDRASGAGEQYF.

Here the CDR3 DNA reads TGTGCCAGCAGCCGTCACAGGGGGCGTTTGGGGGCTTTCTTT. Translated, it gives CASSRHRGRLGAFF. The V gene is TRBV6-5, the J gene TRBJ1-1; 9 nucleotides align to TRBD1. The CDR3 contains 14 residues. CDR1 and CDR2 from the germline V gene are MNHEY and SVGAGI. Germline trimming cut 6 bases from V and 11 bases from J; bases unmatched to any gene: 13.

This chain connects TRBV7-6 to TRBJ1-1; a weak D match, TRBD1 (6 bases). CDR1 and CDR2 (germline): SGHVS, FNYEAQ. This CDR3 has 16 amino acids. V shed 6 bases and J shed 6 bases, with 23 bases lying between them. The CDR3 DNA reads TGTGCCAGCAGTCGGCGGGGCGGGACGGAGGGGGCTGAAGCTTTCTTT. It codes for CASSRRGGTEGAEAFF.

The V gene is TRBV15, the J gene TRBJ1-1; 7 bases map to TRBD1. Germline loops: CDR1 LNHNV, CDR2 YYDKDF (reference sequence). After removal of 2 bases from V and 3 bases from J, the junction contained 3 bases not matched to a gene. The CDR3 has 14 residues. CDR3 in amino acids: CATSRPTGYTEAFF. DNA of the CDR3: TGTGCCACCAGCAGACCGACAGGGTACACTGAAGCTTTCTTT. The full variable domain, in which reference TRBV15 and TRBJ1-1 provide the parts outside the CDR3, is DAMVIQNPRYQVTQFGKPVTLSCSQTLNHNVMYWYQQKSSQAPKLLFHYYDKDFNNEADTPDNFQSRRPNTSFCFLDIRSPGLGDTAMYLCATSRPTGYTEAFFGQGTRLTVV.

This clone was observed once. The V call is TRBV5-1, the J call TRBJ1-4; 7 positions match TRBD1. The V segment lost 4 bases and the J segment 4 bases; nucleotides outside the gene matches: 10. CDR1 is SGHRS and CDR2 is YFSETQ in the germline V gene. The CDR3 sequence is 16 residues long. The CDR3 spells CASSIQQGQGNEKLFF. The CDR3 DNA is TGCGCCAGCAGCATACAACAGGGGCAGGGTAATGAAAAACTGTTTTTT.

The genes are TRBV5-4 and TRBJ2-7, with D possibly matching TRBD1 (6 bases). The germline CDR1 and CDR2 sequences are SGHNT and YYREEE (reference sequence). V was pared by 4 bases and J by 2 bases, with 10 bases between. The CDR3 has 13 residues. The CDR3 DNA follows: TGTGCCAGCAGCCGCGGACAGCCCTACGAGCAGTACTTC. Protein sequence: CASSRGQPYEQYF.

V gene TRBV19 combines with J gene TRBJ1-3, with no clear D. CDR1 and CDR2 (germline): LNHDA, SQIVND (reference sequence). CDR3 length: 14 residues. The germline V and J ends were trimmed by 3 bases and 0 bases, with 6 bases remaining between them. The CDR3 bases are TGTGCCAGTAGTATCTCAGTCTCTGGAAACACCATATATTTT. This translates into CASSISVSGNTIYF.

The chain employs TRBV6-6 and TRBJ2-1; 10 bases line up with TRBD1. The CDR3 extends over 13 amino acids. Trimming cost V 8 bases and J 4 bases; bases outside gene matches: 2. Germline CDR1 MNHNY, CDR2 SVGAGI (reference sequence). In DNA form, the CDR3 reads TGTGCCAGCCGGGACAGGGGATACAATGAGCAGTTCTTC. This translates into CASRDRGYNEQFF.

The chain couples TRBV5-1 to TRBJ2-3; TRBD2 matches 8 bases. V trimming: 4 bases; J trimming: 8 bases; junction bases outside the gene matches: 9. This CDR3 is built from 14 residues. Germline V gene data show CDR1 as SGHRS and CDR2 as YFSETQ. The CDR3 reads CASSPGGREGTQYF. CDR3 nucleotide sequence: TGCGCCAGCAGCCCGGGGGGCCGGGAGGGTACGCAGTATTTT.

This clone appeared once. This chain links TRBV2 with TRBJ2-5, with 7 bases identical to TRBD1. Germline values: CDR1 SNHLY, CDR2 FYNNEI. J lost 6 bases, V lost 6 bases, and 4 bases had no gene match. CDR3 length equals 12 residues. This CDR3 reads CASRDRRQTQYF. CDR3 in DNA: TGTGCCAGCAGGGACAGGCGGCAGACCCAGTACTTC.

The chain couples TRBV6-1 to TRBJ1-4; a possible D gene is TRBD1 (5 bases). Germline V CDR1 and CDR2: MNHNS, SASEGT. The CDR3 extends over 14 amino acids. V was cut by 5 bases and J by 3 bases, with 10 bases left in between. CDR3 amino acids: CASSRDGANEKLFF. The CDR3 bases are TGTGCCAGCAGTCGGGACGGAGCTAATGAAAAACTGTTTTTT.